This TCR beta chain was recorded in a study of blood T cell repertoires in COVID-19. Background on the study: PBMCs, B-cell-depleted T cells, or T cells were the source of the cDNA or gDNA that made up the material.

The protocol was immunoSEQ multiplex PCR, while the TCRdb copy is restricted to in-frame clones and leaves out a portion. The profile covers approximately 190,000 clones, with 87% appearing a single time and around a fifth taken by the ten largest. CDR3 length equals 15 residues. CDR1 SGHTA and CDR2 FQGNSA come from the germline V gene. The V gene lost 5 bases and the J gene lost 0 bases, with 12 bases spanning the gap. The origin of this receptor is a man aged 60 to 69 with active or convalescent COVID-19. Material for sequencing was peripheral blood. The chain is built from TRBV7-2 and TRBJ2-3, with D tentatively TRBD2 (6 bases). CDR3 sequence reads: CASSPGTYSTDTQYF. In DNA form, the CDR3 reads TGTGCCAGCAGCCCAGGGACTTATAGCACAGATACGCAGTATTTT.